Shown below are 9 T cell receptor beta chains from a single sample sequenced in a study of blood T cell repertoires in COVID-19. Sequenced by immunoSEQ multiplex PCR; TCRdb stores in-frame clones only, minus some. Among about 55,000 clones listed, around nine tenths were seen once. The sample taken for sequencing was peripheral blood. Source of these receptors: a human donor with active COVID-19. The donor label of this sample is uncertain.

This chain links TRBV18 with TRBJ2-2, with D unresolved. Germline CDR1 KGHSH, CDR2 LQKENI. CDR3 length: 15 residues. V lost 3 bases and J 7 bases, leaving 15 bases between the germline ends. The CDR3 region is CASSPRPPSIGELFF. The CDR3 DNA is TGTGCCAGCTCACCGAGGCCTCCCAGTATCGGGGAGCTGTTTTTT.

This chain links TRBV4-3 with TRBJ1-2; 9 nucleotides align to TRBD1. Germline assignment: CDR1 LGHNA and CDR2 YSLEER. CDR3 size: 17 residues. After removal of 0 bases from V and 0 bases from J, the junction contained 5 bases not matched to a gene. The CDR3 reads CASSQDRGQGANYGYTF. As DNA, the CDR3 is TGCGCCAGCAGCCAAGATAGGGGACAGGGCGCTAACTATGGCTACACCTTC.

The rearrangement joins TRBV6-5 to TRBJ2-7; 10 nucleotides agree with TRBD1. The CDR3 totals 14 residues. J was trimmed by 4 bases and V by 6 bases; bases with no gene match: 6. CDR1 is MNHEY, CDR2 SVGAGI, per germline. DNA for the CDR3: TGTGCCAGCAGCTTTGGACAGGGGGGGTACGAGCAGTACTTC. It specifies CASSFGQGGYEQYF.

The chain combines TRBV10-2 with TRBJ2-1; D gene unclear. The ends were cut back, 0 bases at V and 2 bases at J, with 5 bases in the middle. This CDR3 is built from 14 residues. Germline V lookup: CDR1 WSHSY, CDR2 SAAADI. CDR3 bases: TGCGCCAGCAGTGAGTCTGGCCCCTACAATGAGCAGTTCTTC. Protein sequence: CASSESGPYNEQFF.

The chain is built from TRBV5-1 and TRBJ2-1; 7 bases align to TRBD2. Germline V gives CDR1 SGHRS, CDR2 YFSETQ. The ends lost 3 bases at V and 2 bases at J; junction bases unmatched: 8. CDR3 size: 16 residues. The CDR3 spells CASSWSLAAPYNEQFF. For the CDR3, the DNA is TGCGCCAGCAGCTGGTCGCTAGCGGCCCCCTACAATGAGCAGTTCTTC.

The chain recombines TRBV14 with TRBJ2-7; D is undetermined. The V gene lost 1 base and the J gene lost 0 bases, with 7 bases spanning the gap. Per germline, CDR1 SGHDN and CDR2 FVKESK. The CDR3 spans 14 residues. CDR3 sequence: CASSQATVSYEQYF. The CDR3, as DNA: TGTGCCAGCAGCCAAGCTACGGTCTCCTACGAGCAGTACTTC.

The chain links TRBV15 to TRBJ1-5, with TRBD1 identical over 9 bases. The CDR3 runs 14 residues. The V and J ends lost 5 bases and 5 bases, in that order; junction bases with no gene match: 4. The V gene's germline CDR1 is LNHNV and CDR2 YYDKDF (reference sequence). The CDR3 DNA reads TGTGCCACCAGCGGTCGGGACAGGGATCAGCCCCAGCATTTT. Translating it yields CATSGRDRDQPQHF.

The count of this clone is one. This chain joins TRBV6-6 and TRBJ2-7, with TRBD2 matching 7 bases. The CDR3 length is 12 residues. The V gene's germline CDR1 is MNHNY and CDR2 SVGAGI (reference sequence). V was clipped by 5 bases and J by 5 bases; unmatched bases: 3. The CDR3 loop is CASSPAGDEQYV. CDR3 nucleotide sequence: TGTGCCAGCAGTCCGGCGGGGGACGAGCAGTACGTC.

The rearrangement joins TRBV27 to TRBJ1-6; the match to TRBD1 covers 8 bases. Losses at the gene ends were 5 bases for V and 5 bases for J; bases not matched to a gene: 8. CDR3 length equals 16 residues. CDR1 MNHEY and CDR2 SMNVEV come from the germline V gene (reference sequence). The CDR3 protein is CASSPLTGVDNSPLHF. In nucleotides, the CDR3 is TGTGCCAGCAGTCCTTTGACAGGGGTCGATAATTCACCCCTCCACTTT.